This TCR beta chain emerged from a study of blood T cell repertoires in COVID-19. Assay used: immunoSEQ multiplex PCR; TCRdb lists only in-frame clones, some missing. The sample consists of about 200,000 clones, more than 85% of them appearing once. CDR3 size: 16 residues. CDR1 and CDR2 from the germline V gene are PRHDT and FYEKMQ (reference sequence). V was pared by 2 bases and J by 4 bases, with 7 bases of the junction left unmatched. Material: peripheral blood. The chain employs TRBV13 and TRBJ2-1, with TRBD1 matching over 8 bases. The origin of this receptor is a woman in her forties or fifties with COVID-19, enrolled during active disease. In nucleotides, the CDR3 is TGTGCCAGCAGCTTAATCGGACAGGGTTATTACAATGAGCAGTTCTTC. It is translated as CASSLIGQGYYNEQFF.